The 24 T cell receptor beta chains below come from one sample, sequenced in a study of blood T cell repertoires in COVID-19. The table came from immunoSEQ multiplex PCR; TCRdb's copy has only in-frame clones and leaves some out. The sample shows about 300,000 clones, approximately 88% of them seen only once. The specimen was peripheral blood. These receptors were collected from a young woman who had recovered from COVID-19.

A few counts support this clone. The chain combines TRBV2 with TRBJ1-5, with unresolved D. Trimming pared 7 bases from V and 3 bases from J, leaving 10 bases between. Germline V gene lookup returns CDR1 SNHLY and CDR2 FYNNEI. CDR3 size: 13 residues. The CDR3 reads CASKSQINQPQHF. CDR3 nucleotide sequence: TGTGCCAGCAAATCCCAAATCAATCAGCCCCAGCATTTT.

The V and J genes are TRBV28 and TRBJ1-1, with 10 bases lining up with TRBD1. Germline lookup yields CDR1 MDHEN and CDR2 SYDVKM. Losses at the gene ends were 3 bases for V and 4 bases for J; bases not matched to a gene: 5. The CDR3 is 15 residues long. CDR3 sequence reads: CASSFWTGGSTEAFF. The DNA for the CDR3 is TGTGCCAGCAGTTTTTGGACAGGGGGGAGCACTGAAGCTTTCTTT.

This clone was detected once. This sequence joins TRBV28 and TRBJ1-3; D unclear. Trimming shortened V by 4 bases and J by 3 bases, and 10 bases separated the two germline ends. Germline assignment: CDR1 MDHEN and CDR2 SYDVKM. The CDR3 extends over 14 amino acids. The CDR3 loop is CASSSPAGGNTIYF. The DNA for the CDR3 is TGTGCCAGCAGTTCTCCCGCGGGTGGAAACACCATATATTTT.

The gene calls are TRBV7-9 and TRBJ2-3; tentative D call: TRBD1 (6 bases). The CDR3 contains 14 residues. Germline V gene sequence: CDR1 SEHNR, CDR2 FQNEAQ (reference sequence). Between the trimmed V and J ends, which lost 5 bases and 1 base, there was a span of 10 bases. The CDR3 loop is CASSPRTGTDTQYF. For the CDR3, the DNA is TGTGCCAGCAGCCCGAGGACAGGCACAGATACGCAGTATTTT.

The J gene is TRBJ1-1, the V gene TRBV18, with unresolved D. Looked up from germline, CDR1 is KGHSH and CDR2 is LQKENI. The CDR3 loop spans 14 amino acids. The ends were cut back, 2 bases at V and 1 base at J, with 8 bases in the middle. In DNA form, the CDR3 reads TGTGCCAGCTCACCATCTCCGGGGAACACTGAAGCTTTCTTT. Translation: CASSPSPGNTEAFF.

This chain links TRBV18 with TRBJ2-3; tentatively, D is TRBD2 (7 bases). The CDR3 totals 18 residues. V shed 2 bases and J shed 0 bases, with 18 bases lying between them. Per germline, CDR1 KGHSH and CDR2 LQKENI. CDR3 DNA: TGTGCCAGCTCACCATCCGCGGGGGCAGGAGGAAGCACAGATACGCAGTATTTT. Amino acid sequence: CASSPSAGAGGSTDTQYF.

The chain recombines TRBV5-1 with TRBJ2-1, with 7 bases matching TRBD1. The trim removed 6 bases at V and 7 bases at J, leaving 10 bases unmatched. CDR1 and CDR2 from the germline V gene are SGHRS and YFSETQ. The CDR3 is 14 residues long. The CDR3 DNA reads as TGCGCCAGCACCTCGAACACAGGGGAAAATGAGCAGTTCTTC. It yields the protein CASTSNTGENEQFF. Looking up the rest from reference TRBV5-1 and TRBJ2-1 gives the full variable domain: KAGVTQTPRYLIKTRGQQVTLSCSPISGHRSVSWYQQTPGQGLQFLFEYFSETQRNKGNFPGRFSGRQFSNSRSEMNVSTLELGDSALYLCASTSNTGENEQFFGPGTRLTVL.

The rearrangement links TRBV4-3 to TRBJ2-1; D gene uncertain. Trimming pared 4 bases from V and 7 bases from J, leaving 11 bases between. CDR1 and CDR2 from the germline V gene are LGHNA and YSLEER. This CDR3 spans 13 amino acids. CDR3 coding DNA: TGCGCCAGCAGCCGAGCGCAGCAAAATGAGCAGTTCTTC. It is translated as CASSRAQQNEQFF.

The chain carries TRBV7-2 and TRBJ1-4; 7 nucleotides agree with TRBD1. The V gene's germline CDR1 is SGHTA and CDR2 FQGNSA. The CDR3 totals 15 residues. J lost 3 bases, V lost 4 bases, and 5 bases had no gene match. This chain's CDR3 is CASSYDRVSNEKLFF. The CDR3 bases are TGTGCCAGCAGCTACGACAGGGTATCTAATGAAAAACTGTTTTTT.

The chain couples TRBV5-6 to TRBJ2-7; a weak D match, TRBD1 (7 bases). V gave up 7 bases and J gave up 4 bases, with 15 bases separating them. This CDR3 has 13 residues. Per the germline V gene, CDR1 is SGHDT and CDR2 is YYEEEE. This chain's CDR3 is CASGVQGRYEQYF. CDR3 DNA sequence: TGTGCCAGCGGGGTACAGGGGAGGTACGAGCAGTACTTC.

The CDR3 protein is CASSLDAPAYNEQFF. The CDR3 DNA sequence: TGTGCCAGCAGCTTGGATGCTCCGGCCTACAATGAGCAGTTCTTC. The V gene is TRBV5-6, the J gene TRBJ2-1; D gene uncertain. In germline, CDR1 is SGHDT, CDR2 YYEEEE. The CDR3 is 15 residues long. Trimming pared 0 bases from V and 2 bases from J, leaving 9 bases between.

CDR3 sequence: CASAALGTGVTQYF. CDR3 nucleotide sequence: TGTGCCAGCGCTGCTTTAGGGACAGGGGTGACCCAGTACTTC. V usage is TRBV6-6 and J usage is TRBJ2-5, with 10 bases lining up with TRBD1. J was trimmed by 7 bases and V by 8 bases; bases with no gene match: 10. CDR1 is MNHNY, CDR2 SVGAGI, per germline (reference sequence). The CDR3 spans 14 residues.

In its sample, this clone was seen once. The chain links TRBV28 to TRBJ1-2; TRBD1 might be the D (6 bases). The CDR3 is made up of 13 amino acids. Germline lookup yields CDR1 MDHEN and CDR2 SYDVKM. Trimming took off 6 bases at V and 4 bases at J, with 12 bases between the two ends. The CDR3 coding sequence is TGTGCCAGCAGGATTCGCAGGGGCTATGGCTACACCTTC. Residues: CASRIRRGYGYTF.

This chain links TRBV29-1 with TRBJ1-3; 10 bases are shared with TRBD1. Germline lookup yields CDR1 SQVTM and CDR2 ANQGSEA. The V segment lost 4 bases and the J segment 0 bases; nucleotides outside the gene matches: 9. The CDR3 is made up of 17 amino acids. The DNA of the CDR3 is TGCAGCGTTGCGGGAGACAGGGGGCAAGACTCTGGAAACACCATATATTTT. Amino acid sequence: CSVAGDRGQDSGNTIYF.

V and J are TRBV7-2 and TRBJ2-7; D is perhaps TRBD1 (5 bases). Germline CDR1 and CDR2: SGHTA and FQGNSA. The CDR3 consists of 13 residues. Trimming cost V 1 base and J 5 bases, with 9 bases left between them. CDR3 nucleotides: TGTGCCAGCAGCTTAGGCAACAGGAACGAGCAGTACTTC. It translates to CASSLGNRNEQYF.

The chain recombines TRBV10-3 with TRBJ2-3, with TRBD2 as a possible D gene (6 bases). This CDR3 comprises 16 residues. Germline CDR1 ENHRY, CDR2 SYGVKD. The V and J ends lost 11 bases and 0 bases respectively, with 21 bases between them. The CDR3 DNA reads as TGTGCCGTGGGCGGGGACCTCTCGGAGAGCACAGATACGCAGTATTTT. Translated: CAVGGDLSESTDTQYF.

The gene calls are TRBV4-2 and TRBJ2-1, with D perhaps matching TRBD1 (6 bases). V was shortened by 4 bases and J by 10 bases, with 14 bases between the two germline ends. Germline-derived CDR1 and CDR2 are LGHNA and YNFKEQ. The length of the CDR3 is 13 residues. The DNA of the CDR3 is TGTGCCAGCAGCCGGTTAACAGGGAGCGAGCAGTTCTTC. Its translation is CASSRLTGSEQFF.

The V gene is TRBV3-1 (or the pseudogene TRBV3-2), the J gene TRBJ2-3, with TRBD2 matching over 11 bases. Germline-derived CDR1 and CDR2 are LGHDT and YNNKEL (reference sequence). J lost 6 bases, V lost 4 bases, and 9 bases had no gene match. CDR3 length: 16 residues. The CDR3 here is CASSPIAGGAGDTQYF. The CDR3 coding sequence is TGTGCCAGCAGCCCAATAGCGGGGGGGGCGGGTGATACGCAGTATTTT.

This chain connects TRBV19 to TRBJ1-6; the D gene is possibly TRBD1 (5 bases). Looked up from germline, CDR1 is LNHDA and CDR2 is SQIVND (reference sequence). CDR3 size: 17 residues. Trimming left V 3 bases short and J 10 bases short, with 22 bases between. CDR3 sequence reads: CASSIGGLDGDLSPLHF. The CDR3 DNA reads TGTGCCAGTAGTATCGGGGGACTGGACGGAGACTTATCACCCCTCCACTTT.

The chain employs TRBV28 and TRBJ2-7; 9 bases agree with TRBD1. Germline CDR1 reads MDHEN; CDR2 reads SYDVKM. The length of the CDR3 is 14 residues. The junction had 4 bases not matched to a gene; V was cut back by 6 bases and J by 1 base. The CDR3 is CASSPGTGSYEQYF. CDR3 DNA: TGTGCCAGCAGCCCCGGGACAGGGTCCTACGAGCAGTACTTC.

Comment on this clone: A clone one base away is much larger, so this may be a read error. This rearrangement joins TRBV5-4 to TRBJ1-1; tentatively, D is TRBD1 (5 bases). CDR3 size: 14 residues. Germline V CDR1 and CDR2: SGHNT, YYREEE (reference sequence). This CDR3 reads CASTRQTMNTETFF. In DNA form, the CDR3 reads TGTGCCAGCACCAGACAGACCATGAACACTGAAACTTTCTTT.

The chain uses TRBV6-5 and TRBJ1-2; TRBD1 is a possible D gene (5 bases). The V gene lost 6 bases and the J gene lost 5 bases, with 16 bases spanning the gap. The CDR3 is 14 residues long. Germline values: CDR1 MNHEY, CDR2 SVGAGI. As DNA, the CDR3 is TGTGCCAGCAGAGCTCCGGGACTGAGATATGGCTACACCTTC. As protein: CASRAPGLRYGYTF.

The genes are TRBV14 and TRBJ2-7, with D maybe TRBD2 (6 bases). Germline V lookup: CDR1 SGHDN, CDR2 FVKESK. CDR3 length equals 14 residues. V lost 3 bases to trimming and J lost 2 bases, with 11 bases between them. As DNA, the CDR3 is TGTGCCAGCAGCCACATAGGCGGGGCCTACGAGCAGTACTTC. Encoded protein: CASSHIGGAYEQYF. The entire variable domain, with the rest obtained from reference TRBV14 and TRBJ2-7, is as follows: EAGVTQFPSHSVIEKGQTVTLRCDPISGHDNLYWYRRVMGKEIKFLLHFVKESKQDESGMPNNRFLAERTGGTYSTLKVQPAELEDSGVYFCASSHIGGAYEQYFGPGTRLTVT.

This clone came up once. The rearrangement joins TRBV27 to TRBJ1-4, with TRBD1 as a possible D gene (5 bases). Germline CDR1 and CDR2: MNHEY and SMNVEV (reference sequence). The CDR3 spans 14 residues. V was shortened by 2 bases and J by 7 bases, with 11 bases between the two germline ends. CDR3 amino acids: CASSLIGGGEKLFF. The CDR3 DNA reads as TGTGCCAGCAGTTTAATCGGGGGAGGTGAAAAACTGTTTTTT. Full variable domain (remainder filled in from reference TRBV27 and TRBJ1-4): EAQVTQNPRYLITVTGKKLTVTCSQNMNHEYMSWYRQDPGLGLRQIYYSMNVEVTDKGDVPEGYKVSRKEKRNFPLILESPSPNQTSLYFCASSLIGGGEKLFFGSGTQLSVL.